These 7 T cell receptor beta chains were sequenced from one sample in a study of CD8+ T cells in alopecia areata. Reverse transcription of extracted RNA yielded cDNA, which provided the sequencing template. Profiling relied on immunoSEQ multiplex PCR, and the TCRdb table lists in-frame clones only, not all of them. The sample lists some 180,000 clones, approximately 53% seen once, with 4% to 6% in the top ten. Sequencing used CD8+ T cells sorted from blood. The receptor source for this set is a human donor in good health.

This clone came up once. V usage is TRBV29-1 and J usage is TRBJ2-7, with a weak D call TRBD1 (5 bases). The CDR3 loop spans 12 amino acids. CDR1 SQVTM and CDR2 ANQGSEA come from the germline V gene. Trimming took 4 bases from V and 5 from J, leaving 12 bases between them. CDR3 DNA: TGCAGCGTTGTGGGTAAGGACAACGAGCAGTACTTC. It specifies CSVVGKDNEQYF.

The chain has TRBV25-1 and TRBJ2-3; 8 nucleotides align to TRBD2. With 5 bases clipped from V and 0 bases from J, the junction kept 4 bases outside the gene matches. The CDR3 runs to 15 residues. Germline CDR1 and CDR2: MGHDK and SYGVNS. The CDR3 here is CASSYTSGSTDTQYF. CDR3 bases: TGTGCCAGCAGTTACACTAGCGGAAGCACAGATACGCAGTATTTT.

CDR3 nucleotides: TGTGCCAGCAGCTTAGATCGGAACACTGAAGCTTTCTTT. Its protein product is CASSLDRNTEAFF. The chain links TRBV7-6 to TRBJ1-1, with D unresolved. The germline V and J ends were trimmed by 1 base and 1 base, with 4 bases remaining between them. Germline V lookup: CDR1 SGHVS, CDR2 FNYEAQ. This CDR3 is 13 amino acids long. The variable domain in full, with the rest retrieved from reference TRBV7-6 and TRBJ1-1, is GAGVSQSPRYKVTKRGQDVALRCDPISGHVSLYWYRQALGQGPEFLTYFNYEAQQDKSGLPNDRFSAERPEGSISTLTIQRTEQRDSAMYRCASSLDRNTEAFFGQGTRLTVV.

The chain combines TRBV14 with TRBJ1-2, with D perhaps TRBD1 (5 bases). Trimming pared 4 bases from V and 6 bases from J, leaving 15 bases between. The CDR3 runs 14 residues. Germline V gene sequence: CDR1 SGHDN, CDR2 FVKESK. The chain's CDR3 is CASSLNYRFHGYTF. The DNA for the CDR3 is TGTGCCAGCAGCCTCAACTACAGGTTCCATGGCTACACCTTC.

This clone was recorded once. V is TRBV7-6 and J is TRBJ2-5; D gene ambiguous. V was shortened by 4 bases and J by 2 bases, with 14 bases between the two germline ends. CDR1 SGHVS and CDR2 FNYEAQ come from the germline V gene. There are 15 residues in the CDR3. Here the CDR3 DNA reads TGTGCCAGCAGCTCACGAGAACCTCGGCAAGAGACCCAGTACTTC. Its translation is CASSSREPRQETQYF.

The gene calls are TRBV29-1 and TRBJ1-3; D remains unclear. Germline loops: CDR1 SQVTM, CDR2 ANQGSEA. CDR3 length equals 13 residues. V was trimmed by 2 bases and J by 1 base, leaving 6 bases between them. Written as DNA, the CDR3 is TGCAGCGTTGAATCGGTGTCTGGAAACACCATATATTTT. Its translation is CSVESVSGNTIYF.

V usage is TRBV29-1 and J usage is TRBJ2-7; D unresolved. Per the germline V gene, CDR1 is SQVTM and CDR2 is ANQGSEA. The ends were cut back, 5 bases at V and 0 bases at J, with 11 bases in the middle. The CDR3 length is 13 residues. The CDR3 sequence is CSVFDGNSYEQYF. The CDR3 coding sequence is TGCAGCGTTTTCGACGGAAACTCCTACGAGCAGTACTTC.